Below, 23 T cell receptor beta chains from the same sample are listed, as sequenced in a study of blood T cells in healthy people across ages. A second PCR, run for roughly 6 to 11 cycles, used a sample-barcoded 5' primer plus a J-beta primer mix. TCRdb ran MiXCR on the 5' RACE reads and lists one entry per CDR3 protein. The sample contains approximately 680,000 distinct CDR3 sequences, roughly 30% of which appear only once. The sequenced sample was blood. All receptors derive from a woman at least 80 years old in good health.

This clonotype was counted many times. The chain uses TRBV15 and TRBJ1-2; D is possibly TRBD1 (5 bases). Germline CDR1 and CDR2: LNHNV and YYDKDF (reference sequence). This CDR3 contains 15 residues. Between the trimmed V and J ends, which lost 3 bases and 8 bases, there was a span of 19 bases. The CDR3 sequence: CATSSHYGGTGGYTF. CDR3 bases: TGTGCCACCAGCAGCCACTACGGAGGGACTGGAGGCTACACCTTC.

In its sample, this clonotype was seen many times. This chain joins TRBV28 and TRBJ1-2; 7 nucleotides align to TRBD1. The CDR3 contains 14 residues. Per germline, CDR1 MDHEN and CDR2 SYDVKM. V dropped 5 bases and J dropped 3; count of bases not matched to a gene: 6. This chain's CDR3 is CASSRRGPYYGYTF. The CDR3 DNA reads TGTGCCAGCAGTAGGAGGGGGCCCTACTATGGCTACACCTTC.

This clonotype was observed at least ten times. The CDR3 here is CSARDFGVISNQPQHF. In DNA form, the CDR3 reads TGCAGTGCTAGAGACTTCGGGGTTATCAGCAATCAGCCCCAGCATTTT. The genes are TRBV20-1 and TRBJ1-5; D is uncertain. The germline CDR1 and CDR2 sequences are DFQATT and SNEGSKA (reference sequence). The CDR3 spans 16 residues. V was clipped by 0 bases and J by 1 base, with 13 bases between them.

There are many counts of this clonotype. The chain recombines TRBV30 with TRBJ2-4; tentative D call: TRBD2 (6 bases). TRBJ2-7 matches the DNA end more closely, so the J call is doubtful. Germline loops: CDR1 GTSNPN, CDR2 SVGIG (reference sequence). The CDR3 spans 11 residues. CDR3 bases: TGTGCCTGGAGTCGGGGGTACGAGCAGTACTTC. It translates to CAWSRGYEQYF.

The table lists this clonotype with many counts. The genes are TRBV6-2 or TRBV6-3 and TRBJ2-7; TRBD2 aligns across 7 bases. Trimming at V came to 2 bases and at J to 2 bases, leaving 15 bases not matched to a gene. The germline CDR1 and CDR2 sequences are MNHEY and SVGEGT. The CDR3 covers 18 residues. CDR3 coding DNA: TGTGCCAGCAGTTACGCCGAACTCAAGGCTAGCGGAACCTACGAGCAGTACTTC. Protein sequence: CASSYAELKASGTYEQYF.

This clonotype appeared many times. The chain couples TRBV30 to TRBJ1-2, with D unresolved. The CDR3 consists of 11 residues. Germline-derived CDR1 and CDR2 are GTSNPN and SVGIG (reference sequence). The V and J ends lost 3 bases and 2 bases respectively, with 4 bases between them. CDR3 protein: CAWRQNYGYTF. Here the CDR3 DNA reads TGTGCCTGGAGACAGAACTATGGCTACACCTTC.

Details on this clonotype: A read error may explain this, as a much larger clone is one base away. This chain joins TRBV12-3 or TRBV12-4 and TRBJ1-2, with 10 bases aligning to TRBD1. CDR3 length: 15 residues. CDR3 amino acids: CASRRQGASNQGSTF. CDR3 DNA sequence: TGTGCCAGCAGGCGACAGGGGGCGTCTAACCAAGGCTCCACCTTC.

In this sample, this clonotype turned up many times. This sequence may be a read error, since a much larger clone differs from it by one base. The V gene is TRBV7-2, the J gene TRBJ2-5; 9 bases agree with TRBD2. Germline trimming cut 5 bases from V and 11 bases from J; bases unmatched to any gene: 18. This CDR3 comprises 16 residues. Germline V gives CDR1 SGHTA, CDR2 FQGNSA. In DNA, the CDR3 is TGTGCCAGCAGCCCAGTCTCAGGCGGGGGGGCTTATGAGCAGTACTTC. The encoded protein is CASSPVSGGGAYEQYF.

The chain couples TRBV7-6 to TRBJ2-5; the match to TRBD2 covers 11 bases. CDR1 SGHVS and CDR2 FNYEAQ come from the germline V gene. The trim removed 5 bases at V and 3 bases at J, leaving 5 bases unmatched. The length of the CDR3 is 15 residues. The CDR3 sequence: CASSPSGGTKETQYF. CDR3 sequence (DNA): TGTGCCAGCAGCCCTAGCGGGGGGACCAAAGAGACCCAGTACTTC.

Comment on this clonotype: A read error may account for a junction end that differs from germline. V is TRBV3-1 and J is TRBJ2-5; TRBD2 matches at 7 bases. Germline V lookup: CDR1 LGHDT, CDR2 YNNKEL (reference sequence). The CDR3 is 14 amino acids. The CDR3 nucleotides are TGTCCCAGCAGCATCACTAGCGCTTACAATGAGCAGTACTTC. As protein: CPSSITSAYNEQYF.

Only a few counts were recorded for this clonotype. This chain uses TRBV7-9 with TRBJ1-4; tentatively, D is TRBD1 (5 bases). V dropped 5 bases and J dropped 6 bases, with 13 bases sitting between them. This CDR3 contains 14 residues. Germline values: CDR1 SEHNR, CDR2 FQNEAQ (reference sequence). The chain's CDR3 is CASSPSQGYEKLFF. The CDR3, as DNA: TGTGCCAGCAGCCCCTCCCAGGGTTATGAAAAACTGTTTTTT.

This clonotype was counted a few times. Being one base from a much bigger clone, this may be a read error. The chain is built from TRBV7-2 and TRBJ1-1; D is unclear. The germline gives CDR1 SGHTA, CDR2 FQGNSA. Trimming left V 2 bases short and J 6 bases short, with 13 bases between. The CDR3 spans 14 residues. The CDR3 DNA reads as TGTGCCAGCAGCTTAAAGGGTTTCGGGTCTGAAGCTTTCTTT. Translation: CASSLKGFGSEAFF.

The sample holds a few counts of this clonotype. The chain combines TRBV6-2 or TRBV6-3 with TRBJ2-1, with unresolved D. The germline V gene has CDR1 MNHEY and CDR2 SVGEGT. Trimming took 2 bases from V and 3 from J, leaving 17 bases between them. This CDR3 has 17 amino acids. Here the CDR3 reads CASSYDRNLALYNEQFF. In DNA, the CDR3 is TGTGCCAGCAGTTACGATCGTAACCTCGCCCTCTACAATGAGCAGTTCTTC.

This clonotype has at least ten counts. The chain joins TRBV9 to TRBJ2-7; 9 nucleotides agree with TRBD1. Germline CDR1 SGDLS, CDR2 YYNGEE. CDR3 length: 16 amino acids. J lost 0 bases, V lost 0 bases, and 4 bases had no gene match. CDR3 protein: CASSVAGGQGSYEQYF. In DNA, the CDR3 is TGTGCCAGCAGCGTAGCAGGGGGACAGGGCTCCTACGAGCAGTACTTC.

This clonotype was recorded at least ten times. The CDR3 DNA follows: TGTGCCAGCAGCCGGGCCCTGGAGACCCAGTACTTC. This encodes CASSRALETQYF. The chain has TRBV3-1 and TRBJ2-5; the D is unclear. CDR1 is LGHDT and CDR2 is YNNKEL in the germline V gene (reference sequence). This CDR3 spans 12 amino acids. With 4 bases removed from V and 5 bases from J, the gap between germline ends came to 8 bases.

This clonotype was seen ten or more times. The chain employs TRBV9 and TRBJ2-7; 7 nucleotides line up with TRBD1. V shed 0 bases and J 1 base; nucleotides not matched to a gene: 10. Germline V gene data show CDR1 as SGDLS and CDR2 as YYNGEE. CDR3 size: 17 residues. CDR3 sequence: CASSVGGRGGTSYEQYF. For the CDR3, the DNA is TGTGCCAGCAGCGTAGGAGGCCGAGGGGGCACTTCCTACGAGCAGTACTTC.

This clonotype was detected ten times or more. The chain is built from TRBV20-1 and TRBJ2-1; possibly TRBD2 for D (6 bases). The V gene lost 0 bases and the J gene lost 7 bases, with 37 bases spanning the gap. This CDR3 has 22 residues. Germline lookup yields CDR1 DFQATT and CDR2 SNEGSKA (reference sequence). The CDR3 loop reads CSARDLRGSAGPLKLGLNEQFF. CDR3 DNA: TGCAGTGCTAGAGATCTAAGAGGTTCGGCGGGGCCCTTGAAGCTCGGGCTAAATGAGCAGTTCTTC.

At least ten counts were recorded for this clonotype. This chain uses TRBV6-1 with TRBJ2-3; D possibly corresponds to TRBD1 (6 bases). Germline V gene data show CDR1 as MNHNS and CDR2 as SASEGT. The V end lost 8 bases, the J end lost 4 bases, and 16 bases lay between the germline ends. This CDR3 spans 14 amino acids. The CDR3 loop reads CASAPNRVADTQYF. In DNA form, the CDR3 reads TGTGCCAGCGCACCTAACAGGGTTGCAGATACGCAGTATTTT.

This clonotype showed up many times. The rearrangement links TRBV6-2 or TRBV6-3 to TRBJ2-1; 16 bases align to TRBD2. J gave up 3 bases and V 6 bases, and 5 bases lay outside the gene matches. CDR1 is MNHEY and CDR2 is SVGEGT in the germline V gene. This CDR3 has 17 amino acids. This CDR3 reads CASSPGTSGGVYNEQFF. As DNA, the CDR3 is TGTGCCAGCAGCCCCGGGACTAGCGGGGGGGTCTACAATGAGCAGTTCTTC.

The chain has TRBV6-1 and TRBJ1-5, with a tentative D call TRBD1 (5 bases). This CDR3 is built from 17 residues. Trimming took 3 bases from V and 1 from J, leaving 16 bases between them. From germline, CDR1 is MNHNS and CDR2 SASEGT. Here the CDR3 DNA reads TGTGCCAGCAGTGAGTATAGCGGGGCCATGAGCAATCAGCCCCAGCATTTT. Its translation is CASSEYSGAMSNQPQHF.

This clonotype was found many times. The V gene is TRBV7-2, the J gene TRBJ2-1; no clear D gene. From germline, CDR1 is SGHTA and CDR2 FQGNSA. Trimming shortened V by 1 base and J by 7 bases, and 11 bases separated the two germline ends. There are 14 residues in the CDR3. The CDR3 sequence is CASSLGAVLNEQFF. CDR3 bases: TGTGCCAGCAGCTTAGGGGCGGTTCTAAATGAGCAGTTCTTC.

Note on this clonotype: Possible read error: a much larger clone is one base away. The V call is TRBV12-3 or TRBV12-4, the J call TRBJ2-7, with a weak D call TRBD2 (7 bases). CDR3 size: 15 residues. Trimming took off 6 bases at V and 7 bases at J, with 22 bases between the two ends. The CDR3 spells CASRDDGGLYNEQYF. In DNA, the CDR3 is TGTGCCAGCAGAGACGACGGGGGGCTGTACAATGAGCAGTACTTC.

This clonotype was picked up many times. This sequence joins TRBV30 and TRBJ2-7; TRBD2 agrees at 11 bases. The CDR3 covers 15 residues. Trimming at V came to 2 bases and at J to 3 bases, leaving 6 bases not matched to a gene. Germline V gives CDR1 GTSNPN, CDR2 SVGIG (reference sequence). CDR3: CAWSSGTSGGYEQYF. The CDR3 DNA reads TGTGCCTGGAGTAGTGGCACTAGCGGGGGCTACGAGCAGTACTTC.